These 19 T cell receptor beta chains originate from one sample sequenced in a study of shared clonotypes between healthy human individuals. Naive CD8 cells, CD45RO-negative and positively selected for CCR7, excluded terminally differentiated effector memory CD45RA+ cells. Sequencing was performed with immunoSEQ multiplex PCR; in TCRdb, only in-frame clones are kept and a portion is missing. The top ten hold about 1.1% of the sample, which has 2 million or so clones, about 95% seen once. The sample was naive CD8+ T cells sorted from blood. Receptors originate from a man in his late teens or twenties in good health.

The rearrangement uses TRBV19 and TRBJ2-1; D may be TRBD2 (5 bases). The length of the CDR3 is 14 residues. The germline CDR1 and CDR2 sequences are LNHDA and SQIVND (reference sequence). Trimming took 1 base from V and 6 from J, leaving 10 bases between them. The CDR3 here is CASSIGPEGNEQFF. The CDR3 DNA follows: TGTGCCAGTAGTATAGGCCCCGAGGGCAATGAGCAGTTCTTC. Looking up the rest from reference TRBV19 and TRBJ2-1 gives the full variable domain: DGGITQSPKYLFRKEGQNVTLSCEQNLNHDAMYWYRQDPGQGLRLIYYSQIVNDFQKGDIAEGYSVSREKKESFPLTVTSAQKNPTAFYLCASSIGPEGNEQFFGPGTRLTVL.

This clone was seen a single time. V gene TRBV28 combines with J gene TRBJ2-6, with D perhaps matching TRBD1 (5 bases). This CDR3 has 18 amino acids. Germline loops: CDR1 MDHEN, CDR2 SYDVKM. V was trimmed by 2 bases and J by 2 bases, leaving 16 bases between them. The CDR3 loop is CASSLPPQGITGANVLTF. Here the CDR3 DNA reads TGTGCCAGCAGTTTACCCCCCCAGGGTATCACTGGGGCCAACGTCCTGACTTTC.

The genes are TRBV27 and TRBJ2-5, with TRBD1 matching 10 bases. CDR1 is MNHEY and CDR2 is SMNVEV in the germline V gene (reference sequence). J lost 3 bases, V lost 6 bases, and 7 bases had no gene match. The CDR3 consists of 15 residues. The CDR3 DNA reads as TGTGCCAGCAGCAGACAGGGGGCAGGGAAAGAGACCCAGTACTTC. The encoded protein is CASSRQGAGKETQYF.

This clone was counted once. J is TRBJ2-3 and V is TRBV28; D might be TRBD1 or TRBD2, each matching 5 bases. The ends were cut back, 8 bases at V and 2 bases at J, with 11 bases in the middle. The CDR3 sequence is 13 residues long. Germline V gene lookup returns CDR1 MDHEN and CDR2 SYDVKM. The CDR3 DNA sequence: TGTGCCAGCGGGACGGAGAACACAGATACGCAGTATTTT. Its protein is CASGTENTDTQYF.

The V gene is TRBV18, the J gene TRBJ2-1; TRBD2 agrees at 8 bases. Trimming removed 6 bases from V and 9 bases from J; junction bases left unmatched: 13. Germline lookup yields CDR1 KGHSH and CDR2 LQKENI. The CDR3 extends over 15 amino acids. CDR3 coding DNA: TGTGCCAGCTCGCACGCCGAAAGAGCGGGAGTTGAGCAGTTCTTC. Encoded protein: CASSHAERAGVEQFF.

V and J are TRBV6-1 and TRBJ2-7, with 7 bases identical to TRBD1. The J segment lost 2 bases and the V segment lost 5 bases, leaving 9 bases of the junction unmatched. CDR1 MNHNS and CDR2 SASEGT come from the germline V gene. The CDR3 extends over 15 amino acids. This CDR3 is CASSPRSQGAYEQYF. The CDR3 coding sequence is TGTGCCAGCAGTCCCCGGAGCCAGGGGGCCTACGAGCAGTACTTC.

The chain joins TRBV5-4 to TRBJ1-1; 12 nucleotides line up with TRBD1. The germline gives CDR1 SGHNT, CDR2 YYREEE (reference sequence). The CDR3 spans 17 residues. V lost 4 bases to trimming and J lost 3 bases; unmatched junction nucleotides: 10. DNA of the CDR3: TGTGCCAGCAGCATAAGGGACAGGGGGCTCCTGGACACTGAAGCTTTCTTT. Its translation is CASSIRDRGLLDTEAFF.

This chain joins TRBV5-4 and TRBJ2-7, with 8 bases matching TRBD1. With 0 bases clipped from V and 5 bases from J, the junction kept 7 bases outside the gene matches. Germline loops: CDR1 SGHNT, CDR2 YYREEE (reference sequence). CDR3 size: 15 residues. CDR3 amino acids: CASSLGQGASHEQYF. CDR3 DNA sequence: TGTGCCAGCAGCTTGGGTCAGGGGGCCTCTCACGAGCAGTACTTC.

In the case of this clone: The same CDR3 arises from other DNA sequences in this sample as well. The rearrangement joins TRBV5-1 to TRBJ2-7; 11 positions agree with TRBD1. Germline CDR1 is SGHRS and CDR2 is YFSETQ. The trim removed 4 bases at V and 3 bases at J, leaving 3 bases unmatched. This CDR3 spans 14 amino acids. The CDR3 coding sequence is TGCGCCAGCAGCCCGGGACAGGGGGTCTACGAGCAGTACTTC. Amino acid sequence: CASSPGQGVYEQYF.

The CDR3 DNA sequence: TGTGCCAGCATTGCAAGCCCTGGGGCCAACGTCCTGACTTTC. Amino acids: CASIASPGANVLTF. The chain links TRBV28 to TRBJ2-6, with unresolved D. Germline CDR1 reads MDHEN; CDR2 reads SYDVKM. Deletions cut 7 bases from V and 2 bases from J, with 9 bases between. The length of the CDR3 is 14 residues.

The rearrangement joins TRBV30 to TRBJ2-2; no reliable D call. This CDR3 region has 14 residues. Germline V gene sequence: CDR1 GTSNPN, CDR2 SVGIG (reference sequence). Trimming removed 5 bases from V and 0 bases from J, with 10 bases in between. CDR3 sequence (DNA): TGTGCCTGGGAGAGGCAGCCGAACACCGGGGAGCTGTTTTTT. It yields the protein CAWERQPNTGELFF.

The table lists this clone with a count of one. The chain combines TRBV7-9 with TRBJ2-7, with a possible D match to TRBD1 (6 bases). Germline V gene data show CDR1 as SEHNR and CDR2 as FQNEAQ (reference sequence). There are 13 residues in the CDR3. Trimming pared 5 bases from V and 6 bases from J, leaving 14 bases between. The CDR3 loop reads CASSPLDRLEQYF. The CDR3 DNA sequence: TGTGCCAGCAGCCCACTCGACAGGCTCGAGCAGTACTTC.

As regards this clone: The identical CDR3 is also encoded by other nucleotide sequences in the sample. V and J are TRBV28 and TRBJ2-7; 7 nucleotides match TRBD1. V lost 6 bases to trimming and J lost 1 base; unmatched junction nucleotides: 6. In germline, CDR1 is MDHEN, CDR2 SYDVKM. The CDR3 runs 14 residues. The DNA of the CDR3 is TGTGCCAGCAGAACCGGGACAGCGTCCTACGAGCAGTACTTC. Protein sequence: CASRTGTASYEQYF.

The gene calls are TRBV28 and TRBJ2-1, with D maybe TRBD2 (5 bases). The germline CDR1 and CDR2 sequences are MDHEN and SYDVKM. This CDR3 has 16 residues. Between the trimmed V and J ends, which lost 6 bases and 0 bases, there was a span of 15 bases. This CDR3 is CASSPERESSYNEQFF. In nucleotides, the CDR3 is TGTGCCAGCAGCCCTGAGAGGGAAAGCTCCTACAATGAGCAGTTCTTC.

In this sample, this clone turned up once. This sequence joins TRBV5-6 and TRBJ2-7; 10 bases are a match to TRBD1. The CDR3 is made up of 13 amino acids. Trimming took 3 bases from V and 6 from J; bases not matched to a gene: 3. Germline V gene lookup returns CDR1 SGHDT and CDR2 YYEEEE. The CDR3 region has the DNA TGTGCCAGCAGCTCGACAGGGGGCGTCGAGCAGTACTTC. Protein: CASSSTGGVEQYF.

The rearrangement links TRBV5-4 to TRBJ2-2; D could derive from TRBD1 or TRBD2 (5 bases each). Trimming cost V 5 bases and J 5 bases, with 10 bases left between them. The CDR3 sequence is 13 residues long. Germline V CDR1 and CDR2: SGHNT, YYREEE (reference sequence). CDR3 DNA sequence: TGTGCCAGCAGTGGGGGTTTGACCGGGGAGCTGTTTTTT. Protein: CASSGGLTGELFF.

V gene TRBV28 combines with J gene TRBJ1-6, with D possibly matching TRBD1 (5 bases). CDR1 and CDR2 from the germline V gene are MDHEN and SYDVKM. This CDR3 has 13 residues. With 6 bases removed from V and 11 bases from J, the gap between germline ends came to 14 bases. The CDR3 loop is CASSFPGGAPLHF. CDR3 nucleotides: TGTGCCAGCAGCTTCCCGGGGGGAGCACCCCTCCACTTT.

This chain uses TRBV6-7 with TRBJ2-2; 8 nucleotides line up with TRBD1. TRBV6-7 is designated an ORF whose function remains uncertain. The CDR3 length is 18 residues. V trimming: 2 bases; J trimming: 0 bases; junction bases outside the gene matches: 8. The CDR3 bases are TGTGCCAGCAGTTACCACGAGGACAGGGTCACGAACACCGGGGAGCTGTTTTTT. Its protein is CASSYHEDRVTNTGELFF.

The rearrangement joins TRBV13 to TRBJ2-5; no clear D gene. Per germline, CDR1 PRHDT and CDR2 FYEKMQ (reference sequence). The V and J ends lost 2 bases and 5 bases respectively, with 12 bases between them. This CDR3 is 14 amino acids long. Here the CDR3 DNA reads TGTGCCAGCAGCTTACTAGGGCCATGGGAGACCCAGTACTTC. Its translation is CASSLLGPWETQYF. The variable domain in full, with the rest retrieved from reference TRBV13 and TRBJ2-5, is AAGVIQSPRHLIKEKRETATLKCYPIPRHDTVYWYQQGPGQDPQFLISFYEKMQSDKGSIPDRFSAQQFSDYHSELNMSSLELGDSALYFCASSLLGPWETQYFGPGTRLLVL.